Shown below are 24 T cell receptor beta chains from a single sample sequenced in a study of spatial heterogeneity in lung cancer. Indicated time point: sample taken at primary tumor resection. MiXCR was run by TCRdb on the 5' RACE reads, yielding one entry per CDR3 protein. The sample has 23,000 or so distinct CDR3 sequences, about 6.8% seen once. Study observations and caveats: Intratumoral expanded alpha and beta TCR counts were found to track tumor mutation counts.

Antigens for these TCRs are unknown. This specimen consisted of lung tumor tissue, obtained at surgery. The receptors here all came from a male donor with early-stage non-small cell lung cancer.

This clonotype was counted many times. This rearrangement joins TRBV18 to TRBJ1-1, with D hard to call. V gave up 3 bases and J gave up 3 bases, with 14 bases separating them. There are 15 residues in the CDR3. The V gene's germline CDR1 is KGHSH and CDR2 LQKENI. The CDR3 sequence is CASSPWAVGDTEAFF. The CDR3 DNA reads as TGTGCCAGCTCACCTTGGGCCGTAGGCGACACTGAAGCTTTCTTT. The full variable domain, in which reference TRBV18 and TRBJ1-1 provide the parts outside the CDR3, is NAGVMQNPRHLVRRRGQEARLRCSPMKGHSHVYWYRQLPEEGLKFMVYLQKENIIDESGMPKERFSAEFPKEGPSILRIQQVVRGDSAAYFCASSPWAVGDTEAFFGQGTRLTVV.

The rearrangement links TRBV7-9 to TRBJ2-1, with D maybe TRBD1 (6 bases). CDR3 size: 16 residues. V lost 5 bases, J lost 3 bases, and 17 bases lay in between. Germline-derived CDR1 and CDR2 are SEHNR and FQNEAQ (reference sequence). The CDR3 coding sequence is TGTGCCAGCAGCCCGAACAGGGATCAGAACTACAATGAGCAGTTCTTC. Translating gives CASSPNRDQNYNEQFF.

In its sample, this clonotype was seen many times. This chain uses TRBV4-3 with TRBJ1-2; weak D call: TRBD1 (5 bases). Germline CDR1 reads LGHNA; CDR2 reads YSLEER. The CDR3 length is 15 residues. V lost 3 bases to trimming and J lost 8 bases, with 19 bases between them. The CDR3 loop is CASSQVWAATDGYTF. Written as DNA, the CDR3 is TGCGCCAGCAGCCAGGTCTGGGCTGCGACAGACGGCTACACCTTC.

This clonotype occurred many times. This rearrangement joins TRBV6-5 to TRBJ2-5, with D uncertain. The V and J ends lost 5 bases and 4 bases respectively, with 8 bases between them. Germline lookup yields CDR1 MNHEY and CDR2 SVGAGI. The CDR3 extends over 12 amino acids. CDR3 loop: CASSAWGETQYF. The CDR3 region has the DNA TGTGCCAGCAGTGCTTGGGGAGAGACCCAGTACTTC.

This clonotype was observed at least ten times. J is TRBJ1-2 and V is TRBV7-8; maybe TRBD1 (6 bases). Trimming shortened V by 4 bases and J by 4 bases, and 10 bases separated the two germline ends. The CDR3 has 13 amino acids. Germline loops: CDR1 SGHVS, CDR2 FQNEAQ. The CDR3 DNA reads TGTGCCAGCAGCTCCTTAGGGGGCTATGGCTACACCTTC. Protein sequence: CASSSLGGYGYTF.

The chain employs TRBV6-5 and TRBJ1-6; TRBD1 aligns across 10 bases. Germline loops: CDR1 MNHEY, CDR2 SVGAGI. This CDR3 has 15 residues. The trim removed 6 bases at V and 6 bases at J, leaving 5 bases unmatched. Here the CDR3 DNA reads TGTGCCAGCAGGGCAGACAGGGGGCTTAATTCACCCCTCCACTTT. The encoded protein is CASRADRGLNSPLHF.

A word on this clonotype: At one end the junction does not follow the germline gene, possibly because of a read error. This chain connects TRBV11-2 to TRBJ2-1; no clear D gene. The CDR3 runs 15 residues. CDR1 SGHAT and CDR2 FQNNGV come from the germline V gene. This CDR3 reads CASSLEVGPLDERFF. In nucleotides, the CDR3 is TGTGCCAGCAGCTTAGAAGTGGGCCCTTTGGATGAGCGGTTCTTC.

This clonotype was picked up many times. The gene calls are TRBV6-6 and TRBJ2-3; D is uncertain. CDR1 and CDR2 from the germline V gene are MNHNY and SVGAGI (reference sequence). The V end was cut by 5 bases, the J end by 5 bases, with 17 bases between. CDR3 length: 15 residues. The CDR3 region has the DNA TGTGCCAGCAGTGACCCGGACCGCGAAGGAGATACGCAGTATTTT. Protein sequence: CASSDPDREGDTQYF.

In this sample, this clonotype is medium-sized. This chain uses TRBV28 with TRBJ2-7; D uncertain. Germline-derived CDR1 and CDR2 are MDHEN and SYDVKM. The V end was cut by 2 bases, the J end by 7 bases, with 9 bases between. The CDR3 is 12 residues long. The CDR3 region is CASSLRPREQYF. The CDR3, as DNA: TGTGCCAGCAGTTTACGGCCGAGAGAGCAGTACTTC.

The table lists this clonotype with many counts. The V and J genes are TRBV12-3 or TRBV12-4 and TRBJ2-7, with 8 bases matching TRBD2. V lost 2 bases and J lost 5; bases outside the gene matches: 2. CDR3 length: 13 residues. The CDR3: CASSLRGGDEQYF. As DNA, the CDR3 is TGTGCCAGCAGTTTACGGGGGGGCGACGAGCAGTACTTC.

Ten or more counts support this clonotype. V and J are TRBV28 and TRBJ2-5; 7 bases fit TRBD1. The CDR3 totals 15 residues. The trim removed 5 bases at V and 1 base at J, leaving 7 bases unmatched. CDR1 is MDHEN and CDR2 is SYDVKM in the germline V gene. CDR3 in DNA: TGTGCCAGCAGTGGGGGACAGAGCCCCCAAGAGACCCAGTACTTC. Translation: CASSGGQSPQETQYF.

This clonotype appeared many times. The chain joins TRBV20-1 to TRBJ2-7; D possibly matches TRBD1 or TRBD2 (6 bases each). V was shortened by 7 bases and J by 4 bases, with 14 bases between the two germline ends. The CDR3 has 12 residues. The V gene's germline CDR1 is DFQATT and CDR2 SNEGSKA (reference sequence). The DNA for the CDR3 is TGCAGTGTAGTGGGGGGCCTTTACGAGCAGTACTTC. Its protein product is CSVVGGLYEQYF.

This clonotype has a count of ten or more. V usage is TRBV20-1 and J usage is TRBJ2-3; TRBD2 is a possible D gene (5 bases). Germline V gene lookup returns CDR1 DFQATT and CDR2 SNEGSKA (reference sequence). CDR3 length: 15 residues. V dropped 4 bases and J dropped 2 bases, with 16 bases sitting between them. The CDR3 protein is CSAKDYRTPTDTQYF. Written as DNA, the CDR3 is TGCAGTGCTAAAGACTACCGAACACCCACAGATACGCAGTATTTT.

This clonotype was observed many times. The chain couples TRBV13 to TRBJ2-2; 7 bases are shared with TRBD2. The CDR3 is 17 amino acids. Trimming cost V 7 bases and J 2 bases; bases outside gene matches: 13. CDR1 PRHDT and CDR2 FYEKMQ come from the germline V gene (reference sequence). The CDR3 DNA reads as TGTGCCAGCACAGAGGTCCGAGCGGGGCTTAACACCGGGGAGCTGTTTTTT. As protein: CASTEVRAGLNTGELFF.

This clonotype was recorded many times. The chain carries TRBV7-9 and TRBJ2-2; D is unresolved. The length of the CDR3 is 13 residues. Germline CDR1 and CDR2: SEHNR and FQNEAQ (reference sequence). The DNA for the CDR3 is TGTGTGCTTCCCGGGCCGAACACCGGGGAGCTGTTTTTT. This translates into CVLPGPNTGELFF.

This clonotype was recorded many times. The chain recombines TRBV2 with TRBJ1-6; D gene ambiguous. Germline CDR1 and CDR2: SNHLY and FYNNEI. The CDR3 runs to 14 residues. Trimming removed 6 bases at V and 6 bases at J, with 12 bases between. The CDR3 is CASRVLTGNSPLHF. The CDR3 nucleotides are TGTGCCAGCAGAGTTCTTACGGGTAATTCACCCCTCCACTTT. The whole variable domain, remainder taken from reference TRBV2 and TRBJ1-6, is EPEVTQTPSHQVTQMGQEVILRCVPISNHLYFYWYRQILGQKVEFLVSFYNNEISEKSEIFDDQFSVERPDGSNFTLKIRSTKLEDSAMYFCASRVLTGNSPLHFGNGTRLTVT.

The V gene is TRBV11-2, the J gene TRBJ2-2; D not certain. Trimming stripped 5 bases from V and 1 base from J, with 14 bases between. Germline values: CDR1 SGHAT, CDR2 FQNNGV. This CDR3 region has 16 residues. The CDR3 here is CASSPRRDGNTGELFF. DNA for the CDR3: TGTGCCAGCAGCCCCAGACGAGACGGGAACACCGGGGAGCTGTTTTTT. Full variable domain (remainder filled in from reference TRBV11-2 and TRBJ2-2): EAGVAQSPRYKIIEKRQSVAFWCNPISGHATLYWYQQILGQGPKLLIQFQNNGVVDDSQLPKDRFSAERLKGVDSTLKIQPAKLEDSAVYLCASSPRRDGNTGELFFGEGSRLTVL.

This clonotype occurred many times. V usage is TRBV12-3 or TRBV12-4 and J usage is TRBJ1-5; possibly TRBD1 for D (5 bases). This CDR3 is built from 14 residues. V lost 4 bases to trimming and J lost 6 bases, with 13 bases between them. CDR3 DNA: TGTGCCAGCAGTTCCCAGGGTGTCCGTCAGCCCCAGCATTTT. This gives the protein CASSSQGVRQPQHF.

Ten or more counts support this clonotype. The chain carries TRBV7-9 and TRBJ2-2; unclear D gene. Germline V lookup: CDR1 SEHNR, CDR2 FQNEAQ (reference sequence). With 1 base removed from V and 2 bases from J, the gap between germline ends came to 14 bases. This CDR3 region has 17 residues. CDR3 nucleotides: TGTGCCAGCAGCTTAGGAGTAGTGACAACAAACACCGGGGAGCTGTTTTTT. Residues: CASSLGVVTTNTGELFF.

This clonotype was seen at least ten times. V gene TRBV18 combines with J gene TRBJ1-2, with D hard to call. Germline-derived CDR1 and CDR2 are KGHSH and LQKENI. V lost 3 bases and J 7 bases, leaving 9 bases between the germline ends. The length of the CDR3 is 12 residues. The CDR3 loop is CASSPEFFGYTF. CDR3 nucleotide sequence: TGTGCCAGCTCACCTGAGTTCTTTGGCTACACCTTC. The full variable domain, completed using reference TRBV18 and TRBJ1-2, is NAGVMQNPRHLVRRRGQEARLRCSPMKGHSHVYWYRQLPEEGLKFMVYLQKENIIDESGMPKERFSAEFPKEGPSILRIQQVVRGDSAAYFCASSPEFFGYTFGSGTRLTVV.

The sample holds a few counts of this clonotype. The V and J genes are TRBV3-1 and TRBJ2-7; TRBD1 matches 10 bases. There are 14 residues in the CDR3. V dropped 3 bases and J dropped 3; count of bases not matched to a gene: 2. Per the germline V gene, CDR1 is LGHDT and CDR2 is YNNKEL (reference sequence). CDR3 DNA: TGTGCCAGCAGCCAGGGACAGGGGTACTACGAGCAGTACTTC. Translating gives CASSQGQGYYEQYF.

This clonotype was seen a few times. This chain uses TRBV20-1 with TRBJ2-1; TRBD2 matches at 7 bases. This CDR3 has 16 residues. The V segment lost 6 bases and the J segment 3 bases; nucleotides outside the gene matches: 14. Germline CDR1 reads DFQATT; CDR2 reads SNEGSKA (reference sequence). CDR3 DNA: TGCAGTGCCCCCTTTAGCGGGCCCCGGGGCTACAATGAGCAGTTCTTC. It yields the protein CSAPFSGPRGYNEQFF.

The chain employs TRBV7-2 and TRBJ2-2; D tentatively reads TRBD1 or TRBD2 (5 bases each). There are 16 residues in the CDR3. Germline CDR1 and CDR2: SGHTA and FQGNSA. V lost 1 base to trimming and J lost 5 bases, with 14 bases between them. CDR3 bases: TGTGCCAGCAGCTTAGTCGCAGGGAGAAGAACCGGGGAGCTGTTTTTT. Translated: CASSLVAGRRTGELFF.

This clonotype was seen at least ten times. CDR3: CASSFWGVGDTQYF. Here the CDR3 DNA reads TGTGCCAGCAGTTTCTGGGGGGTCGGAGATACGCAGTATTTT. The chain couples TRBV28 to TRBJ2-3, with D perhaps matching TRBD2 (6 bases). This CDR3 contains 14 residues. Trimming removed 3 bases at V and 5 bases at J, with 12 bases between. In germline, CDR1 is MDHEN, CDR2 SYDVKM.